One and the same sample provided the 14 T cell receptor beta chains below, sequenced in a study of metastatic and nonmetastatic thyroid tumors. Every patient underwent thyroid surgery untreated. Using MiXCR, TCRdb reanalyzed the PCR reads. The table has 25,000 to 35,000 clones, approximately 17% seen once. Specimen: blood. These receptor sequences come from a female donor with papillary thyroid cancer or a benign thyroid nodule (not recorded which). Some clones in this sample may be carry-over from other donors' samples.

This clone was detected ten times or more. The chain has TRBV4-2 and TRBJ2-7; no clear D gene. Germline CDR1 reads LGHNA; CDR2 reads YNFKEQ. This CDR3 contains 15 residues. V was trimmed by 5 bases and J by 5 bases, leaving 19 bases between them. CDR3 protein: CASSVRWTDPDEQYF. CDR3 bases: TGTGCCAGCAGCGTGCGGTGGACGGACCCCGACGAGCAGTACTTC.

This clone has at least ten counts. This chain joins TRBV2 and TRBJ1-1, with no clear D. V was pared by 5 bases and J by 4 bases, with 8 bases between. Germline CDR1 is SNHLY and CDR2 is FYNNEI. The CDR3 totals 12 residues. The CDR3 region has the DNA TGTGCCAGCAGTCCCAAGCCCACTGAAGCTTTCTTT. Protein sequence: CASSPKPTEAFF.

This clone appeared many times. V usage is TRBV19 and J usage is TRBJ1-4; 8 bases line up with TRBD1. This CDR3 is 14 amino acids long. Unmatched junction bases numbered 4, after V lost 6 bases and J lost 4 bases. The germline V gene encodes CDR1 LNHDA and CDR2 SQIVND (reference sequence). The CDR3 DNA sequence: TGTGCCAGTAGCCTGACAGGGGATAATGAAAAACTGTTTTTT. Its protein is CASSLTGDNEKLFF.

The sample holds many counts of this clone. This chain connects TRBV20-1 to TRBJ2-7, with D perhaps TRBD1 (6 bases). The CDR3 length is 13 residues. CDR1 and CDR2 (germline): DFQATT, SNEGSKA (reference sequence). Deletions cut 0 bases from V and 3 bases from J, with 9 bases between. The CDR3 nucleotides read TGCAGTGCTAGAGAGGGGGCGGTCTACGAGCAGTACTTC. Residues: CSAREGAVYEQYF.

This clone has a count of ten or more. The CDR3: CASSLVKDLGTEQYF. CDR3 bases: TGTGCCAGCAGTTTGGTGAAGGATTTAGGGACCGAGCAGTACTTC. The chain uses TRBV28 and TRBJ2-7, with D possibly being TRBD1 or TRBD2 (5 bases each). The V gene's germline CDR1 is MDHEN and CDR2 SYDVKM. The V gene lost 3 bases and the J gene lost 6 bases, with 18 bases spanning the gap. The CDR3 length is 15 residues.

This clone came up a few times. The junction does not match germline at one end; this may be a read error. This CDR3 reads CASSFAGLGGYAF. CDR3 DNA: TGTGCCAGCAGTTTTGCAGGCCTGGGTGGCTACGCCTTC. This sequence joins TRBV27 and TRBJ1-2; D not resolved. The CDR3 is made up of 13 amino acids. Germline-derived CDR1 and CDR2 are MNHEY and SMNVEV (reference sequence).

This clone showed up just a few times. This chain uses TRBV6-1 with TRBJ2-6; TRBD1 might be the D (5 bases). This CDR3 has 12 residues. CDR1 is MNHNS, CDR2 SASEGT, per germline. Trimming left V 10 bases short and J 13 bases short, with 17 bases between. The CDR3 protein is CAIRTGAKVLTF. The DNA of the CDR3 is TGTGCCATCCGAACTGGGGCAAAAGTCCTGACTTTC.

This clone was recorded many times. This chain joins TRBV28 and TRBJ2-2; 7 bases match TRBD1. V dropped 6 bases and J dropped 4; count of bases not matched to a gene: 11. Germline assignment: CDR1 MDHEN and CDR2 SYDVKM. This CDR3 spans 16 amino acids. CDR3 nucleotides: TGTGCCAGCAGGACCGAAGGTACAGGGGCCACCGGGGAGCTGTTTTTT. Its translation: CASRTEGTGATGELFF.

This clone occurred many times. With a much larger clone just one base away, this may be a read error. The chain recombines TRBV2 with TRBJ1-1; D possibly corresponds to TRBD1 (6 bases). The CDR3 is made up of 13 amino acids. Between the trimmed V and J ends, which lost 6 bases and 8 bases, there was a span of 16 bases. CDR1 is SNHLY and CDR2 is FYNNEI in the germline V gene. The CDR3 nucleotides are TGTGCCAGCAGAGTGGACAGTCTGTGGGAAGCTTTCTTT. Encoded protein: CASRVDSLWEAFF.

This clone was recorded many times. This sequence may be a read error, since a much larger clone differs from it by one base. The chain links TRBV18 to TRBJ2-7; D is unresolved. The germline V and J ends were trimmed by 4 bases and 1 base, with 14 bases remaining between them. This CDR3 region has 15 residues. CDR1 is KGHSH, CDR2 LQKENI, per germline. CDR3 bases: TGTGCCAGCTCACAAACGGGTATCAATTCCTACGAGCAGTACTTC. Its protein is CASSQTGINSYEQYF. The full variable domain, with the rest looked up from reference TRBV18 and TRBJ2-7, is NAGVMQNPRHLVRRRGQEARLRCSPMKGHSHVYWYRQLPEEGLKFMVYLQKENIIDESGMPKERFSAEFPKEGPSILRIQQVVRGDSAAYFCASSQTGINSYEQYFGPGTRLTVT.

This clone was observed many times. V gene TRBV25-1 combines with J gene TRBJ1-2; a weak D match, TRBD1 (5 bases). The CDR3 runs to 13 residues. CDR1 is MGHDK, CDR2 SYGVNS, per germline. Deletions cut 6 bases from V and 5 bases from J, with 13 bases between. In DNA form, the CDR3 reads TGTGCCAGCAGCGAAGGCGGGGGTTATGGCTACACCTTC. It encodes CASSEGGGYGYTF.

On this clone: One end of the junction does not line up with germline, which may come from a read error. The chain recombines TRBV20-1 with TRBJ2-7; 14 nucleotides align to TRBD2. This CDR3 is 20 amino acids long. The germline CDR1 and CDR2 sequences are DFQATT and SNEGSKA (reference sequence). This CDR3 reads CSARVLIPGLAGEVSYEQYF. The CDR3 bases are TGCAGTGCTAGAGTCTTGATACCGGGACTAGCGGGAGAGGTCTCCTACGAGCAATACTTC.

V gene TRBV6-6 combines with J gene TRBJ1-2; 11 nucleotides match TRBD1. The CDR3 is 17 amino acids. CDR1 is MNHNY and CDR2 is SVGAGI in the germline V gene (reference sequence). J gave up 5 bases and V 1 base, and 9 bases lay outside the gene matches. The CDR3 protein is CASSYLYGTGGLYGYTF. For the CDR3, the DNA is TGTGCCAGCAGTTACTTATACGGGACAGGGGGTTTATATGGCTACACCTTC.

This clone occurred many times. V and J are TRBV28 and TRBJ2-4; the D gene is possibly TRBD1 (5 bases). Germline V gene sequence: CDR1 MDHEN, CDR2 SYDVKM. The CDR3 consists of 11 residues. Trimming left V 4 bases short and J 7 bases short, with 5 bases between. The CDR3 DNA reads as TGTGCCAGCAGTTCAGGGAACATTCAGTACTTC. Residues: CASSSGNIQYF.